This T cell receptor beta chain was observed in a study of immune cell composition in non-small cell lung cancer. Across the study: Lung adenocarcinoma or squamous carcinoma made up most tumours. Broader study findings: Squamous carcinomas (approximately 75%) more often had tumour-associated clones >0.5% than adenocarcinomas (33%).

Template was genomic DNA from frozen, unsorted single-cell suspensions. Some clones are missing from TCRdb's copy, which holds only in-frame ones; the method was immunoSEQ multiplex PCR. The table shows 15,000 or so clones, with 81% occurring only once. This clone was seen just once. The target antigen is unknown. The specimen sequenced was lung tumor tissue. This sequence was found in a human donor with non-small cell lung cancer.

The CDR3 region is CASSLEQGIYEQYF. Here the CDR3 DNA reads TGTGCCAGCAGCTTAGAGCAGGGGATCTACGAGCAGTACTTC. The chain employs TRBV11-3 and TRBJ2-7, with D perhaps matching TRBD1 (6 bases). The CDR3 runs 14 residues. Trimming took off 0 bases at V and 3 bases at J, with 9 bases between the two ends. In germline, CDR1 is SGHNT, CDR2 YENEEA. Based on the CDR3 plus reference TRBV11-3 and TRBJ2-7, the full variable domain is EAGVVQSPRYKIIEKKQPVAFWCNPISGHNTLYWYLQNLGQGPELLIRYENEEAVDDSQLPKDRFSAERLKGVDSTLKIQPAELGDSAVYLCASSLEQGIYEQYFGPGTRLTVT.